This is a list of T cell receptor beta chains from one sample in a study of blood T cells in healthy people across ages. TCRdb fed the 5' RACE reads into MiXCR, producing one record per CDR3 protein. The sample yields under 850,000 distinct CDR3 sequences, around 34% seen once. The source material was blood. Every receptor here comes from a man aged 18-30 years in good health. Both conserved end residues are part of each CDR3. A D gene is named only where the DNA matches it firmly. A row's size may be missing; if present it is once, few, many or a size class.

size	D	V	J	DNA	CDR3
.	.	TRBV12-3/TRBV12-4	TRBJ2-2	TGTGCCGGCAGTCTAGTTCTAGGGGACGACGACACCGGGGAGCTGTTTTTT	CAGSLVLGDDDTGELFF
.	TRBD1	TRBV5-1	TRBJ1-1	TGCGCCAGCAGCATACAAACCGGGACAGAGAACACTGAAGCTTTCTTT	CASSIQTGTENTEAFF
few	.	TRBV2	TRBJ1-6	TGTGCCAGCAGTGAACGGACTTATAATTCACCCCTCCACTTT	CASSERTYNSPLHF
few	.	TRBV12-3/TRBV12-4	TRBJ2-2	TGTGCCAGCAGTTCGAGAAACACCGGGGAGCTGTTTTTT	CASSSRNTGELFF
few	TRBD1	TRBV5-1	TRBJ2-2	TGCGCCAGCAGCGGAGGACAGGGGACCGGGGAGCTGTTTTTT	CASSGGQGTGELFF
few	.	TRBV7-2	TRBJ2-4	TGTGCCAGCAGCCCCCAGGGGTGGACCAAAAACATTCAGTACTTC	CASSPQGWTKNIQYF
few	TRBD1	TRBV5-1	TRBJ2-7	TGCGCCAGCAGCTCAGGGACAGTCTCCTACGAGCAGTACTTC	CASSSGTVSYEQYF
many	TRBD2	TRBV5-1	TRBJ2-1	TGCGCCAGCAGCCCGCAACTAGCGGACTCCTACAATGAGCAGTTCTTC	CASSPQLADSYNEQFF
few	TRBD2	TRBV10-3	TRBJ2-5	TGTGCCATCAGTGAGTCGCGAACTAGCGGGGGTCAAGAGACCCAGTACTTC	CAISESRTSGGQETQYF
.	TRBD1	TRBV7-3	TRBJ2-1	TGTGCCAGCAGCTTCTACGGACAGGGAGGTAATGAGCAGTTCTTC	CASSFYGQGGNEQFF
many	.	TRBV12-3/TRBV12-4	TRBJ1-5	TGTGCCAGCAGTCCGGGGGTTCCGTGGCCCCAGCATTTT	CASSPGVPWPQHF
.	.	TRBV10-3	TRBJ2-1	TGTGCCATCAGTGTAATCGGAAGGAAGTACAATGAGCAGTTCTTC	CAISVIGRKYNEQFF
many	TRBD1	TRBV9	TRBJ2-7	TGTGCCAGCAGCCCCGGGACAGTATCCTACGAGCAGTACTTC	CASSPGTVSYEQYF
.	TRBD1	TRBV20-1	TRBJ1-2	TGCAGTGCTAGAGAAGGGACAGGGGGCGGCTACACCTTC	CSAREGTGGGYTF
.	.	TRBV7-9	TRBJ2-2	TGTGCCAGCAGTTGGGCAAACTCGAACACCGGGGAGCTGTTTTTT	CASSWANSNTGELFF
.	TRBD1	TRBV6-1	TRBJ1-2	TGTGCCAGCAGCGGGGACAGGCCATTCTATGGCTACACCTTC	CASSGDRPFYGYTF
.	.	TRBV5-1	TRBJ2-7	TGCGCCAGCAGCTTGGGAAGTACCTCCTACGAGCAGTACTTC	CASSLGSTSYEQYF
many	.	TRBV10-3	TRBJ2-5	TGTGCCATCGGACCGGGACTTCAAGAGACCCAGTACTTC	CAIGPGLQETQYF
many	TRBD1	TRBV20-1	TRBJ1-2	TGCAGTGCTAGACGACAGGGGGCCCATGGCTACACCTTC	CSARRQGAHGYTF
.	.	TRBV2	TRBJ1-2	TGTGCCAGCAGTGAAACCCAGGGTGGTGGCTACACCTTC	CASSETQGGGYTF
few	.	TRBV7-9	TRBJ1-2	TGTGCCAGCAGCTTAGCGCCGGCCTCCCATTATGGCTACACCTTC	CASSLAPASHYGYTF
few	.	TRBV6-6	TRBJ2-2	TGTGCCAGCAGTTACAGGGGACTTAGTACCGGGGAGCTGTTTTTT	CASSYRGLSTGELFF
many	.	TRBV12-3/TRBV12-4	TRBJ1-2	TGTGCCAGCAGTTTAATCGGGGTTTACACCTTC	CASSLIGVYTF
.	TRBD2	TRBV5-1	TRBJ2-2	TGCGCCAGCAGCTTGGTGGCGGGGGACCTCACCGGGGAGCTGTTTTTT	CASSLVAGDLTGELFF
.	.	TRBV4-3	TRBJ1-1	TGCGCCAGCAGCCAAGATCCAGGTGGGCTTGAAGCTTTCTTT	CASSQDPGGLEAFF
few	.	TRBV9	TRBJ1-1	TGTGCCAGCAGCGTAGTTCAGGGGTCTGAAGCTTTCTTT	CASSVVQGSEAFF